The 24 T cell receptor beta chains listed next were all sequenced from one sample in a study of T cell responses to AZD1222 COVID-19 vaccine. Using immunoSEQ multiplex PCR, the repertoire was profiled, and TCRdb retains in-frame clones only, with some absent. This sample has about 110,000 clones; 88% occur once, and the top ten carry roughly 13%. The source was peripheral blood, collected on day 0 of MenACWY control vaccination. All receptors derive from an adult in good health.

This chain connects TRBV18 to TRBJ1-5; a weak D match, TRBD1 (5 bases). Trimming removed 3 bases at V and 0 bases at J, with 15 bases between. Per the germline V gene, CDR1 is KGHSH and CDR2 is LQKENI. This CDR3 has 17 amino acids. The CDR3 here is CASSPSIRQYSNQPQHF. As DNA, the CDR3 is TGTGCCAGCTCACCTTCGATTAGACAGTATAGCAATCAGCCCCAGCATTTT.

The chain couples TRBV19 to TRBJ1-5, with D hard to call. V was trimmed by 3 bases and J by 7 bases, leaving 7 bases between them. The CDR3 consists of 12 residues. Looked up from germline, CDR1 is LNHDA and CDR2 is SQIVND (reference sequence). The CDR3 sequence is CASSIGRQPQHF. CDR3 in DNA: TGTGCCAGTAGTATCGGTCGCCAGCCCCAGCATTTT.

This clone occurred many times. This chain connects TRBV7-9 to TRBJ1-1; unclear D gene. The germline V gene has CDR1 SEHNR and CDR2 FQNEAQ (reference sequence). There are 15 residues in the CDR3. V lost 6 bases to trimming and J lost 7 bases, with 21 bases between them. CDR3 in amino acids: CASSFRSDRPNEAFF. The CDR3 DNA sequence: TGTGCCAGCAGTTTTCGCTCCGACCGCCCTAATGAAGCTTTCTTT.

V gene TRBV19 combines with J gene TRBJ2-5; D gene uncertain. Trimming removed 3 bases from V and 1 base from J, with 9 bases in between. The CDR3 has 14 residues. Germline values: CDR1 LNHDA, CDR2 SQIVND (reference sequence). The CDR3 DNA reads TGTGCCAGTAGTATGCCGGCCAGCCAAGAGACCCAGTACTTC. Protein: CASSMPASQETQYF.

In its sample, this clone was seen a few times. This chain uses TRBV29-1 with TRBJ1-2, with D unresolved. V was cut by 2 bases and J by 3 bases, with 10 bases left in between. The CDR3 is 13 residues long. The germline V gene has CDR1 SQVTM and CDR2 ANQGSEA. For the CDR3, the DNA is TGCAGCGTTGAAAACCGCCCTGACTATGGCTACACCTTC. Protein product: CSVENRPDYGYTF.

J is TRBJ1-1 and V is TRBV19, with D possibly TRBD1 on 5 matching bases. The V gene lost 7 bases and the J gene lost 1 base, with 19 bases spanning the gap. Germline lookup yields CDR1 LNHDA and CDR2 SQIVND (reference sequence). There are 16 residues in the CDR3. The CDR3 DNA reads TGTGCCAGTACCGCCACCCACGCCCAGGGGAACACTGAAGCTTTCTTT. Amino acid sequence: CASTATHAQGNTEAFF.

The J gene is TRBJ2-7, the V gene TRBV9, with a tentative D call TRBD2 (5 bases). This CDR3 is built from 12 residues. Per the germline V gene, CDR1 is SGDLS and CDR2 is YYNGEE. The V end was cut by 3 bases, the J end by 6 bases, with 10 bases between. CDR3 sequence: CASSGGGREQYF. The CDR3 DNA reads TGTGCCAGCAGCGGCGGCGGGCGCGAGCAGTACTTC.

The V and J genes are TRBV7-9 and TRBJ2-5, with 14 bases identical to TRBD2. The CDR3 is 18 residues long. The germline gives CDR1 SEHNR, CDR2 FQNEAQ (reference sequence). The trim removed 6 bases at V and 1 base at J, leaving 10 bases unmatched. CDR3 residues: CASRRPGLAGVRQETQYF. The CDR3 region has the DNA TGTGCCAGCAGACGGCCGGGACTAGCGGGGGTTCGCCAAGAGACCCAGTACTTC.

The chain recombines TRBV6-5 with TRBJ2-7, with 7 nucleotides matching TRBD1. Germline assignment: CDR1 MNHEY and CDR2 SVGAGI. The CDR3 contains 12 residues. V was clipped by 6 bases and J by 7 bases; unmatched bases: 6. CDR3 in amino acids: CASSDRDSEQYF. CDR3 DNA: TGTGCCAGCAGCGACAGGGACAGTGAGCAGTACTTC.

This rearrangement joins TRBV19 to TRBJ2-2; tentatively, D is TRBD1 (6 bases). Looked up from germline, CDR1 is LNHDA and CDR2 is SQIVND (reference sequence). Trimming removed 2 bases from V and 2 bases from J, with 9 bases in between. CDR3 size: 15 residues. CDR3 protein: CASSIWTVNTGELFF. As DNA, the CDR3 is TGTGCCAGTAGTATATGGACAGTAAACACCGGGGAGCTGTTTTTT.

This clone has a single count. This specimen includes other DNA sequences encoding the same CDR3. The chain combines TRBV19 with TRBJ1-5; D is unresolved. The V gene lost 3 bases and the J gene lost 2 bases, with 5 bases spanning the gap. Germline CDR1 is LNHDA and CDR2 is SQIVND (reference sequence). The length of the CDR3 is 13 residues. For the CDR3, the DNA is TGTGCCAGTAGTATTGGCGGCAATCAGCCCCAGCATTTT. Amino acids: CASSIGGNQPQHF. Combining the CDR3 with reference TRBV19 and TRBJ1-5 gives the whole variable domain DGGITQSPKYLFRKEGQNVTLSCEQNLNHDAMYWYRQDPGQGLRLIYYSQIVNDFQKGDIAEGYSVSREKKESFPLTVTSAQKNPTAFYLCASSIGGNQPQHFGDGTRLSIL.

This chain links TRBV12-3 or TRBV12-4 with TRBJ2-3, with D perhaps given as TRBD1 or TRBD2 (5 bases each). Trimming removed 6 bases at V and 4 bases at J, with 11 bases between. This CDR3 has 13 amino acids. CDR3 sequence: CASSPRDPDTQYF. DNA of the CDR3: TGTGCCAGCAGCCCAAGGGACCCAGATACGCAGTATTTT.

To note about this clone: The same CDR3 also results from other DNA sequences found in this sample. This rearrangement joins TRBV7-9 to TRBJ1-1; D not certain. V was cut by 5 bases and J by 1 base, with 11 bases left in between. CDR3 length: 14 residues. Germline V gives CDR1 SEHNR, CDR2 FQNEAQ (reference sequence). The CDR3: CASSPPSGNTEAFF. In DNA, the CDR3 is TGTGCCAGCAGCCCCCCGAGCGGGAACACTGAAGCTTTCTTT.

The rearrangement uses TRBV11-1 and TRBJ1-1; D remains ambiguous. The CDR3 loop spans 15 amino acids. V dropped 1 base and J dropped 0 bases, with 9 bases sitting between them. Germline V gene sequence: CDR1 SGHAT, CDR2 FQDESV (reference sequence). The CDR3 DNA follows: TGTGCCAGCAGCTTAGAGAAACAGATGAACACTGAAGCTTTCTTT. Amino acids: CASSLEKQMNTEAFF.

The chain has TRBV28 and TRBJ2-3, with 7 bases lining up with TRBD1. V dropped 3 bases and J dropped 2; count of bases not matched to a gene: 5. CDR1 is MDHEN and CDR2 is SYDVKM in the germline V gene. The CDR3 runs to 15 residues. CDR3: CASSFGTDLTDTQYF. The CDR3 DNA reads TGTGCCAGCAGTTTCGGGACAGACCTCACAGATACGCAGTATTTT.

The genes are TRBV19 and TRBJ1-2, with 7 positions matching TRBD1. The CDR3 is 15 amino acids. Germline V gives CDR1 LNHDA, CDR2 SQIVND (reference sequence). The ends lost 2 bases at V and 7 bases at J; junction bases unmatched: 10. The DNA for the CDR3 is TGTGCCAGTAGTATAATTTCGGACAGGCACCCTGGCTACACCTTC. Protein: CASSIISDRHPGYTF.

V gene TRBV4-3 combines with J gene TRBJ2-7; unclear D gene. With 1 base removed from V and 5 bases from J, the gap between germline ends came to 15 bases. This CDR3 region has 15 residues. Germline loops: CDR1 LGHNA, CDR2 YSLEER. The CDR3, as DNA: TGCGCCAGCAGCCAAGGAACCGCGTTAGGCCACGAGCAGTACTTC. Amino acid sequence: CASSQGTALGHEQYF.

This clone was picked up a small number of times. V gene TRBV6-5 combines with J gene TRBJ2-1; 12 positions match TRBD2. This CDR3 has 15 residues. The ends lost 4 bases at V and 7 bases at J; junction bases unmatched: 5. Germline assignment: CDR1 MNHEY and CDR2 SVGAGI. The CDR3, as DNA: TGTGCCAGCAGTTCAGCCGGGACTAGCGGGAATGAGCAGTTCTTC. Amino acids: CASSSAGTSGNEQFF.

This clone has a handful of counts. This chain joins TRBV4-1 and TRBJ2-5; TRBD2 matches at 11 bases. This CDR3 comprises 18 residues. V trimming: 0 bases; J trimming: 1 base; junction bases outside the gene matches: 7. The germline V gene encodes CDR1 MGHRA and CDR2 YSYEKL. The DNA for the CDR3 is TGCGCCAGCAGCCAAGATGTTGGTCTAGCGGGGGGCCAAGAGACCCAGTACTTC. Protein product: CASSQDVGLAGGQETQYF.

This rearrangement joins TRBV28 to TRBJ1-5; D is perhaps TRBD1 (5 bases). CDR1 and CDR2 from the germline V gene are MDHEN and SYDVKM. Trimming took off 4 bases at V and 0 bases at J, with 22 bases between the two ends. CDR3 size: 19 residues. As DNA, the CDR3 is TGTGCCAGCAGTTCCCGCGGGGGGGGTGGCAGCTATAGCAATCAGCCCCAGCATTTT. It specifies CASSSRGGGGSYSNQPQHF.

This clone was recorded only once. CDR3 region: CATSADRASGNTIYF. As DNA, the CDR3 is TGTGCCACTTCCGCGGACAGGGCCTCTGGAAACACCATATATTTT. The gene calls are TRBV2 and TRBJ1-3, with TRBD1 identical over 8 bases. The CDR3 is made up of 15 amino acids. The trim removed 10 bases at V and 0 bases at J, leaving 8 bases unmatched. Per germline, CDR1 SNHLY and CDR2 FYNNEI.

The V gene is TRBV30, the J gene TRBJ1-1; a weak D match, TRBD1 (5 bases). V gave up 5 bases and J gave up 5 bases, with 12 bases separating them. This CDR3 is 12 amino acids long. Germline loops: CDR1 GTSNPN, CDR2 SVGIG (reference sequence). The CDR3 is CAWSGYGTEAFF. The DNA of the CDR3 is TGTGCCTGGTCAGGGTACGGAACTGAAGCTTTCTTT.

This clone was recorded only once. The chain uses TRBV7-6 and TRBJ2-7; the D gene is possibly TRBD2 (6 bases). V was cut by 1 base and J by 3 bases, with 19 bases left in between. Germline lookup yields CDR1 SGHVS and CDR2 FNYEAQ. The length of the CDR3 is 17 residues. CDR3: CASSLGPGRSSNYEQYF. CDR3 in DNA: TGTGCCAGCAGCTTAGGTCCCGGGAGATCGTCAAACTACGAGCAGTACTTC.

The V and J genes are TRBV7-6 and TRBJ2-3; D uncertain. Trimming removed 1 base at V and 1 base at J, with 12 bases between. There are 16 residues in the CDR3. CDR1 and CDR2 from the germline V gene are SGHVS and FNYEAQ. The CDR3 bases are TGTGCCAGCAGCTTAGGTTGGTCACGGGGCACAGATACGCAGTATTTT. Translation gives CASSLGWSRGTDTQYF.